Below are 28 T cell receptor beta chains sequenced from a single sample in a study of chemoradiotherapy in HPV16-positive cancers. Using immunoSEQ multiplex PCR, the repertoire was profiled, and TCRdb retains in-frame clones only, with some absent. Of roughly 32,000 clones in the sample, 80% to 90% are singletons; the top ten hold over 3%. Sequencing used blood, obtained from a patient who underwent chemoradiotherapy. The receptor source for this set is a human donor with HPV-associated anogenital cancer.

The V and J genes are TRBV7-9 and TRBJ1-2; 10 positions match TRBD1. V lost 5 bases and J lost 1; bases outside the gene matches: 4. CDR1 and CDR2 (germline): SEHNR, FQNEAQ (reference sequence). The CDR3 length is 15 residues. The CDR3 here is CASSADRGLNYGYTF. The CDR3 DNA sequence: TGTGCCAGCAGCGCCGACAGGGGGCTTAACTATGGCTACACCTTC.

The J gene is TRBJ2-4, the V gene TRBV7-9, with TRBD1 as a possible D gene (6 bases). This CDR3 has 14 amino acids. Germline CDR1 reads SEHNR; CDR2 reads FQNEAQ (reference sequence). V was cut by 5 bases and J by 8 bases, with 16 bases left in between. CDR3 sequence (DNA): TGTGCCAGCAGCACGGGACACGGCAGGGACATTCAGTACTTC. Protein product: CASSTGHGRDIQYF.

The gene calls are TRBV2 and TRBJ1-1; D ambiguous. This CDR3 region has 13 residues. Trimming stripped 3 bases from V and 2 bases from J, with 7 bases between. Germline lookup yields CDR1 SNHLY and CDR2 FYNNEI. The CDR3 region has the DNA TGTGCCAGCAGTGAGGGCAGAAACACTGAAGCTTTCTTT. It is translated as CASSEGRNTEAFF.

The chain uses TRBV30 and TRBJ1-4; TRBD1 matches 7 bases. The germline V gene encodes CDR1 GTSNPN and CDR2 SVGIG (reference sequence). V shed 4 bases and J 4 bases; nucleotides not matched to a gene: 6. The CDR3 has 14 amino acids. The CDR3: CAWNLRGGNEKLFF. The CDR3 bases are TGTGCCTGGAACCTCAGGGGGGGTAATGAAAAACTGTTTTTT.

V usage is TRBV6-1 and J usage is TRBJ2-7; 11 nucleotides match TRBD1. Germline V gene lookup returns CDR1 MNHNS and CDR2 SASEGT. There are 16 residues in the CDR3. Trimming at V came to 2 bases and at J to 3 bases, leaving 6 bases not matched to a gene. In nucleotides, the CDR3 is TGTGCCAGCAGTGAAATAGGGACAGGGGGTGGCTACGAGCAGTACTTC. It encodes CASSEIGTGGGYEQYF.

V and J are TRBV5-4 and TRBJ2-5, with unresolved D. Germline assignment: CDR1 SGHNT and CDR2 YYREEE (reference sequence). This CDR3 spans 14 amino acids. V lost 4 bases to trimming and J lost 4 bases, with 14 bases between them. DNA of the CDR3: TGTGCCAGCAGCCCCGCGGTAGATCGAGAGACCCAGTACTTC. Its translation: CASSPAVDRETQYF.

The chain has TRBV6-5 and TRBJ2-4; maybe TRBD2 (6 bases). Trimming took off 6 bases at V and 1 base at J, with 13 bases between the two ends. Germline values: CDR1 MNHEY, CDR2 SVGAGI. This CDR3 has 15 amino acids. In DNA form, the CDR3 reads TGTGCCAGCAGCCCCCCGGGGGTCGCCAAAAACATTCAGTACTTC. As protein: CASSPPGVAKNIQYF.

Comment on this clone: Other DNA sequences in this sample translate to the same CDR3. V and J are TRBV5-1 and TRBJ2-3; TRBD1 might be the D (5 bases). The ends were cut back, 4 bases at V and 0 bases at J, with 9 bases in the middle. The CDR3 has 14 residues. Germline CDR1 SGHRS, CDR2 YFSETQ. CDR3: CASSPGQSTDTQYF. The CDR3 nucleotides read TGCGCCAGCAGCCCCGGACAAAGCACAGATACGCAGTATTTT. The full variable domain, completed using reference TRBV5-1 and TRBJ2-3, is KAGVTQTPRYLIKTRGQQVTLSCSPISGHRSVSWYQQTPGQGLQFLFEYFSETQRNKGNFPGRFSGRQFSNSRSEMNVSTLELGDSALYLCASSPGQSTDTQYFGPGTRLTVL.

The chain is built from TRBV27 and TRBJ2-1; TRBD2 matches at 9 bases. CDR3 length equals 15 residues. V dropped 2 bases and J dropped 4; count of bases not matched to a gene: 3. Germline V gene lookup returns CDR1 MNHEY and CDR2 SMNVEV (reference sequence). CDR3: CASSLMTSGYNEQFF. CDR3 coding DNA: TGTGCCAGCAGTTTAATGACTAGCGGATACAATGAGCAGTTCTTC.

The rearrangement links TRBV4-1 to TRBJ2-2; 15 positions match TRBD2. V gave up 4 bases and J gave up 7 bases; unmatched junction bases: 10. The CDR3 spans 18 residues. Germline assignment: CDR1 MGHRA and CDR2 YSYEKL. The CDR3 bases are TGCGCCAGCAGCCCAGTCGGGACTAGCGGGGGGCTAGTCGGGGAGCTGTTTTTT. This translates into CASSPVGTSGGLVGELFF.

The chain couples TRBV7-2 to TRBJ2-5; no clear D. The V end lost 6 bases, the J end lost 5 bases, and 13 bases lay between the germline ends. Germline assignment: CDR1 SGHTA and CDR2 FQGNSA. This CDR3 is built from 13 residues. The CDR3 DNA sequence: TGTGCCAGCAGAAGGACGGGTGTTGAGACCCAGTACTTC. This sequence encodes CASRRTGVETQYF.

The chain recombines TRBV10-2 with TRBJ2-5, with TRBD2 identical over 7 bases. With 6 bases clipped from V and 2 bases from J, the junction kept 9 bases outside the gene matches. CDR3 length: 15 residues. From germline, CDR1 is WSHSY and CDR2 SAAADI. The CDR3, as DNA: TGCGCCAGCAGCCCCCCGGGACTACGACAAGAGACCCAGTACTTC. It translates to CASSPPGLRQETQYF.

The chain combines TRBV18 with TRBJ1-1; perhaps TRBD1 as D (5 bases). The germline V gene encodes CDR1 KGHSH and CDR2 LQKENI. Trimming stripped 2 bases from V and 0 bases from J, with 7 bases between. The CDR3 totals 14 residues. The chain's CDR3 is CASSPAQVNTEAFF. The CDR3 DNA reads TGTGCCAGCTCACCAGCACAGGTGAACACTGAAGCTTTCTTT.

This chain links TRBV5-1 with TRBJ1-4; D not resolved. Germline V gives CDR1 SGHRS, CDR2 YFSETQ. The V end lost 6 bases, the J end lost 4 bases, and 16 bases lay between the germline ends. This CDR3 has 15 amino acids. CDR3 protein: CASTAFGGDNEKLFF. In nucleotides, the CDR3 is TGCGCCAGCACCGCCTTCGGAGGAGATAATGAAAAACTGTTTTTT.

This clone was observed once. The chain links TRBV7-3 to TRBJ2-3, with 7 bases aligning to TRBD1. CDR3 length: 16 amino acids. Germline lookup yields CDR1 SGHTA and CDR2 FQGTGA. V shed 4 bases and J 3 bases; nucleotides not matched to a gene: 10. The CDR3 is CASSSLAGGITDTQYF. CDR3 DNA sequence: TGTGCCAGCAGCTCCCTAGCAGGGGGAATAACAGATACGCAGTATTTT.

The CDR3 DNA is TGTGCCAGTAGTATCGGGACGGGAAATGAAAAACTGTTTTTT. It encodes CASSIGTGNEKLFF. The rearrangement joins TRBV19 to TRBJ1-4, with D possibly TRBD1 on 5 matching bases. Trimming cost V 3 bases and J 5 bases, with 10 bases left between them. Germline assignment: CDR1 LNHDA and CDR2 SQIVND (reference sequence). The CDR3 totals 14 residues. The full variable domain, completed using reference TRBV19 and TRBJ1-4, is DGGITQSPKYLFRKEGQNVTLSCEQNLNHDAMYWYRQDPGQGLRLIYYSQIVNDFQKGDIAEGYSVSREKKESFPLTVTSAQKNPTAFYLCASSIGTGNEKLFFGSGTQLSVL.

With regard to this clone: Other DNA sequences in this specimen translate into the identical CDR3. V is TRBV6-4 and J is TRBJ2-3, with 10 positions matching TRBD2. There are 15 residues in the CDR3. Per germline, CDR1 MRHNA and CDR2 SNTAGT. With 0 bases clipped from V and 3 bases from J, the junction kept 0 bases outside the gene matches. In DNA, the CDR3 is TGTGCCAGCAGTGACTCTAGCGGGGGGACAGATACGCAGTATTTT. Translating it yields CASSDSSGGTDTQYF.

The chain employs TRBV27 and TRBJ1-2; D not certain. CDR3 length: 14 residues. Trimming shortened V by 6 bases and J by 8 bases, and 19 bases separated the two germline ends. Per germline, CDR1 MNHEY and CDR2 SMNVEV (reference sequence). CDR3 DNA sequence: TGTGCCAGCAGGGCTTTCGGGTTGGGCGCGGGCTACACCTTC. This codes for CASRAFGLGAGYTF.

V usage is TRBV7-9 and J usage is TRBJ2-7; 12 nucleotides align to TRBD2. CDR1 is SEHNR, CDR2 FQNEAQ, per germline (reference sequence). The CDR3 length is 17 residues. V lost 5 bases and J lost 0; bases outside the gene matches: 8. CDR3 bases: TGTGCCAGCAGCCCCCGGACTAGCGGGGCGCTCTCCTACGAGCAGTACTTC. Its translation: CASSPRTSGALSYEQYF.

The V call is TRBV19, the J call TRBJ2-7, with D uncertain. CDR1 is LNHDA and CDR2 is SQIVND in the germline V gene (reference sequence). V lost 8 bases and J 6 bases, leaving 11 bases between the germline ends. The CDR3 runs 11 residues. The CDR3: CASGQVFEQYF. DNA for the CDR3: TGTGCCAGTGGGCAAGTGTTCGAGCAGTACTTC.

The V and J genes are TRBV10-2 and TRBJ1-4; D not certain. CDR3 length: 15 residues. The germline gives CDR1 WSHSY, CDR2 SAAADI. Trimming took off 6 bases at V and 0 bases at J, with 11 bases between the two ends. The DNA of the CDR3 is TGCGCCAGCAGCGACCGGACCGCAACTAATGAAAAACTGTTTTTT. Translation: CASSDRTATNEKLFF.

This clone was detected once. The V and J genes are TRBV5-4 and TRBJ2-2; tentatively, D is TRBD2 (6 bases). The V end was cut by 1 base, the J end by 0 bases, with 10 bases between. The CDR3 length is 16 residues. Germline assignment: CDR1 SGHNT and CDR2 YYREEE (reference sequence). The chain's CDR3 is CASSLFGSTNTGELFF. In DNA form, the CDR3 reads TGTGCCAGCAGCTTGTTCGGGAGCACGAACACCGGGGAGCTGTTTTTT. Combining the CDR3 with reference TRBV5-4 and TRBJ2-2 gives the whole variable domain ETGVTQSPTHLIKTRGQQVTLRCSSQSGHNTVSWYQQALGQGPQFIFQYYREEENGRGNFPPRFSGLQFPNYSSELNVNALELDDSALYLCASSLFGSTNTGELFFGEGSRLTVL.

CDR3 bases: TGCGCCAGCAGCCAAGGGCCCGTGGGGACAGATACGCAGTATTTT. Its translation is CASSQGPVGTDTQYF. The chain recombines TRBV4-1 with TRBJ2-3; D gene ambiguous. The CDR3 length is 15 residues. V was trimmed by 1 base and J by 3 bases, leaving 11 bases between them. Per germline, CDR1 MGHRA and CDR2 YSYEKL.

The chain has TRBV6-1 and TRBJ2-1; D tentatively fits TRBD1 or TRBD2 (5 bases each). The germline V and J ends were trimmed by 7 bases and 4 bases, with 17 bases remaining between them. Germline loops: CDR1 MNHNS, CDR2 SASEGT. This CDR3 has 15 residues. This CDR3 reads CASIQNPEGYNEQFF. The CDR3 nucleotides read TGTGCCAGCATTCAAAACCCAGAGGGGTACAATGAGCAGTTCTTC.

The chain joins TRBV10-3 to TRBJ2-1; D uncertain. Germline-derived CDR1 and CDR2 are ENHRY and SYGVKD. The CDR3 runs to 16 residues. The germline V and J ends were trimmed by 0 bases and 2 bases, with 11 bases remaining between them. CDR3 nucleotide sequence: TGTGCCATCAGTGAGTCGGCGAGACAACCCTACAATGAGCAGTTCTTC. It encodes CAISESARQPYNEQFF.

The CDR3 DNA sequence: TGTGCCTGGAGTTCTACCCTGGAGGGTGAAAAACTGTTTTTT. Residues: CAWSSTLEGEKLFF. The J gene is TRBJ1-4, the V gene TRBV30; D is unresolved. The CDR3 is made up of 14 amino acids. Germline V CDR1 and CDR2: GTSNPN, SVGIG (reference sequence). V shed 2 bases and J shed 7 bases, with 14 bases lying between them.

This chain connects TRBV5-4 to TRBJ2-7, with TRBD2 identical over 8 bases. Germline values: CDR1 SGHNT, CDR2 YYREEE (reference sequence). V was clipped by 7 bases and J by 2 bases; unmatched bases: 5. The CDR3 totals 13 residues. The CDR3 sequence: CASGLAGTYEQYF. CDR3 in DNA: TGTGCCAGCGGGCTAGCGGGCACCTACGAGCAGTACTTC.

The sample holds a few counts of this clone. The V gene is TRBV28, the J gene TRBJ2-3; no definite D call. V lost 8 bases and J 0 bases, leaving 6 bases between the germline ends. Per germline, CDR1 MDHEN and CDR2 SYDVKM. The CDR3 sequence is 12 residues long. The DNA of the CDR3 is TGTGCCAGCTGCCCTAGCACAGATACGCAGTATTTT. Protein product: CASCPSTDTQYF.